These T cell receptor beta chains were read from a single sample in a study of CD8+CD57+ T cells in acquired aplastic anemia. A single record per CDR3 protein comes from TCRdb applying MiXCR to the reads. Of 300,000 or so distinct CDR3 sequences in the sample, 50% to 65% were seen once. Sequencing was performed on sorted CD4+, CD8+, or CD8+CD57+ T cells (not recorded which) from PBMCs. The receptor source for this set is a human donor with aplastic anemia. CDR3s include the opening cysteine and the closing phenylalanine or tryptophan. The D gene is left open where the match is weak. Clone size is given for some rows only: seen once, a few or many times, or a class if the clone is expanded.

v_call	j_call	clone_size	d_call	cdr3_aa	cdr3_nt
TRBV12-3/TRBV12-4	TRBJ1-2	-	TRBD1	CASSQGTGDYGYTF	TGTGCCAGCAGTCAAGGGACAGGGGACTATGGCTACACCTTC
TRBV20-1	TRBJ2-7	few	TRBD2	CSAREGSGTSYEQYF	TGCAGTGCTAGAGAGGGTAGCGGGACGTCTTACGAGCAGTACTTC
TRBV10-3	TRBJ2-7	few	-	CATSGGGLGGEQYF	TGTGCCACCTCGGGCGGAGGACTCGGTGGCGAGCAGTACTTC
TRBV19	TRBJ1-6	-	-	CASSLLMQINSPLHF	TGTGCCAGTAGTCTCCTGATGCAGATAAATTCACCCCTCCACTTT
TRBV15	TRBJ1-1	-	TRBD1	CATRRGTAEAFF	TGTGCCACCAGAAGAGGGACAGCAGAAGCTTTCTTT
TRBV19	TRBJ1-1	-	-	CASSMVGENTEAFF	TGTGCCAGTAGTATGGTAGGCGAGAACACTGAAGCTTTCTTT
TRBV20-1	TRBJ1-5	-	-	CSVRDLMGNSNQPQHF	TGCAGTGTAAGAGATCTGATGGGAAATAGCAATCAGCCCCAGCATTTT
TRBV2	TRBJ2-7	few	TRBD2	CARRGLAGGPKDEQYF	TGTGCCAGACGCGGACTAGCGGGAGGGCCCAAGGACGAGCAGTACTTC
TRBV6-5	TRBJ1-2	few	TRBD1	CASSKNRDRGNYGYTF	TGTGCCAGCAGCAAAAACCGGGACAGGGGGAACTATGGCTACACCTTC
TRBV24-1	TRBJ1-2	-	-	CATSDLDSNYGYTF	TGTGCCACCAGTGATTTGGACAGTAACTATGGCTACACCTTC
TRBV3-1	TRBJ2-5	-	-	CASSQRRQQETQYF	TGTGCCAGCAGCCAAAGACGACAACAAGAGACCCAGTACTTC
TRBV12-3/TRBV12-4	TRBJ1-4	many	TRBD1	CASSPTGGSNEKLFF	TGTGCCAGCAGTCCCACAGGGGGTTCAAATGAAAAACTGTTTTTT
TRBV5-1	TRBJ2-7	-	-	CASAEGSVVLEQYF	TGCGCCAGCGCGGAGGGCAGTGTAGTACTCGAGCAGTACTTC
TRBV14	TRBJ2-6	-	-	CASSHGAAGANVLTF	TGTGCCAGCAGCCATGGAGCGGCTGGGGCCAACGTCCTGACTTTC
TRBV14	TRBJ1-1	-	-	CASSQYRLAGAFF	TGTGCCAGCAGCCAATATCGGCTAGCGGGAGCTTTCTTT
TRBV12-3/TRBV12-4	TRBJ1-1	-	-	CASSLDGRTVAEAFF	TGTGCCAGCAGTTTAGACGGGCGGACGGTGGCTGAAGCTTTCTTT
TRBV25-1	TRBJ1-2	few	TRBD1	CASSEYGGQGIYGYTF	TGTGCCAGCAGTGAATATGGTGGACAGGGTATTTATGGCTACACCTTC
TRBV7-6	TRBJ2-7	few	TRBD2	CASSLVGGGDDEQYF	TGTGCCAGCAGCTTAGTAGGTGGGGGGGACGACGAGCAGTACTTC
TRBV25-1	TRBJ1-2	-	TRBD1	CASTSDLPGQGYGYTF	TGTGCCAGCACATCAGACTTACCGGGACAGGGGTATGGCTACACCTTC
TRBV20-1	TRBJ1-2	-	-	CSARPDSNYGYTF	TGCAGTGCTAGACCGGACAGTAACTATGGCTACACCTTC
TRBV20-1	TRBJ2-7	few	-	CSARDFLGGYEQYF	TGCAGTGCTAGAGATTTCCTAGGAGGCTACGAGCAGTACTTC
TRBV6-1	TRBJ2-2	many	TRBD2	CASSVRRGSGRRGELFF	TGTGCCAGCAGTGTGAGGCGTGGTAGCGGGAGAAGGGGGGAGCTGTTTTTT
TRBV9	TRBJ2-1	-	TRBD2	CASSDTSEGNEQFF	TGTGCCAGCAGCGATACTAGCGAGGGTAATGAGCAGTTCTTC
TRBV5-5	TRBJ1-5	-	TRBD1	CASSRTGAANQPQHF	TGTGCCAGCAGCCGGACAGGGGCGGCCAATCAGCCCCAGCATTTC
TRBV10-3	TRBJ1-6	-	-	CAISGTWDSPLHF	TGTGCCATCAGCGGGACTTGGGATTCACCCCTCCACTTT
TRBV29-1	TRBJ2-1	-	-	CSVDGLDGTGEQFF	TGCAGCGTTGATGGTCTAGATGGGACCGGTGAGCAGTTCTTC
TRBV5-8	TRBJ1-2	many	-	CASSSRQGTTYGYTF	TGTGCCAGCAGCTCCAGGCAGGGGACGACCTATGGCTACACCTTC
TRBV3-1	TRBJ2-3	many	-	CASSRAGTDTQYF	TGTGCCAGCAGCCGTGCGGGCACAGATACGCAGTATTTT
TRBV5-8	TRBJ1-2	few	TRBD1	CASSRDRAFSYGYTF	TGTGCCAGCAGCCGGGACAGGGCCTTCAGCTATGGCTACACCTTC
TRBV15	TRBJ2-5	-	-	CATSRGKELYQETQYF	TGTGCCACCAGCAGAGGAAAAGAGTTGTACCAAGAGACCCAGTACTTC
TRBV20-1	TRBJ2-5	-	TRBD1	CSAPTRQGGGETQYF	TGCAGTGCTCCGACCCGACAGGGGGGTGGGGAGACCCAGTACTTC
TRBV20-1	TRBJ1-6	-	-	CSASGEGDSPLHF	TGCAGTGCTAGTGGAGAGGGGGATTCACCCCTCCACTTT
TRBV7-6	TRBJ2-5	-	-	CASSTRLGGETQYF	TGTGCCAGCAGCACCAGACTAGGGGGAGAGACCCAGTACTTC
TRBV7-6	TRBJ2-1	many	TRBD2	CASSLLAGGILDEQFF	TGTGCCAGCAGCTTACTAGCGGGAGGTATATTGGATGAGCAGTTCTTC
TRBV29-1	TRBJ2-7	many	TRBD2	CSVVGTWGGEQYF	TGCAGCGTTGTGGGGACTTGGGGGGGAGAGCAGTACTTC
TRBV7-8	TRBJ2-1	once	TRBD2	CASSLPSGSSRNEQFF	TGTGCCAGCAGCCTCCCTAGCGGGAGTTCCCGCAATGAGCAGTTCTTC
TRBV5-4	TRBJ1-5	-	-	CASLPGGSNQPQHF	TGTGCCAGCCTGCCTGGCGGTAGCAATCAGCCCCAGCATTTT
TRBV4-2	TRBJ2-3	many	-	CASSQDRTGTDTQYF	TGTGCCAGCAGCCAAGATCGGACCGGCACAGATACGCAGTATTTT
TRBV27	TRBJ1-4	-	-	CASSLIPNEKLFF	TGTGCCAGCAGTCTTATTCCTAATGAAAAACTGTTTTTT
TRBV20-1	TRBJ1-2	-	-	CSARATITGGPYGYTF	TGCAGTGCTAGAGCGACAATCACAGGAGGCCCCTATGGCTACACCTTC
TRBV24-1	TRBJ1-1	-	-	CATSEGGGHTEAFF	TGTGCCACCAGTGAAGGCGGAGGGCACACTGAAGCTTTCTTT